This T cell receptor beta chain is drawn from a study of Ad26.COV2.S vaccination and SARS-CoV-2 variants. CDR3 length equals 16 residues. J gave up 1 base and V 4 bases, and 10 bases lay outside the gene matches. Germline V gene lookup returns CDR1 LGHDT and CDR2 YNNKEL (reference sequence). Repertoires were generated with immunoSEQ multiplex PCR, while TCRdb's copy carries only in-frame clones and drops some. The repertoire consists of around 370,000 clones, with about 92% occurring once and the leading ten covering roughly 3.9%. This receptor was identified in a human donor who had recovered from COVID-19. The source material was peripheral blood, sampled after recovery from COVID-19. The chain is built from TRBV3-1 (or the pseudogene TRBV3-2) and TRBJ2-7; the match to TRBD1 covers 7 bases. The CDR3 region is CASSRSIRDRSYEQYF. The CDR3 DNA reads TGTGCCAGCAGCCGTTCTATCCGGGACAGATCCTACGAGCAGTACTTC.